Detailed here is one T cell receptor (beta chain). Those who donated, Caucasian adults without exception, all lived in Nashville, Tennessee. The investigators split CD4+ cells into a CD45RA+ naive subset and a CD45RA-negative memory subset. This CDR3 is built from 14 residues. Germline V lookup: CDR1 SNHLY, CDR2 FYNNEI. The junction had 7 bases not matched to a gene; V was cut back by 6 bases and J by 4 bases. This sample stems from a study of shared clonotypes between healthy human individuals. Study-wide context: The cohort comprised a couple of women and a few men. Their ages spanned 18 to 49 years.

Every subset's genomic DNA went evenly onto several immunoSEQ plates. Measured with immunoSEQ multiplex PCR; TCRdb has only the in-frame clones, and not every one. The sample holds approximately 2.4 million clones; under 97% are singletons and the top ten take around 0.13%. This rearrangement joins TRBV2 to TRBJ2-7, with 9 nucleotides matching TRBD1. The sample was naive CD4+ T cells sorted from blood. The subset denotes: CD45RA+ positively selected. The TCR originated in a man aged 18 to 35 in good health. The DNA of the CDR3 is TGTGCCAGCAGCCGGGACAGGGCAATGTACGAGCAGTACTTC. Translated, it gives CASSRDRAMYEQYF.